In this sample, the clone carrying this TCR beta chain turned up many times. The TCRbeta library incorporated unique molecular identifiers. TCRdb independently ran MiXCR on the PCR reads; one entry per CDR3 protein. Of about 610,000 distinct CDR3 sequences in the sample, approximately 10% were seen once. This specimen comes from a study of T-cell reconstitution after alpha-beta-depleted transplantation in children. The CDR3 has 12 amino acids. V was cut by 8 bases and J by 2 bases, with 10 bases left in between. Germline CDR1 MNHEY, CDR2 SVGEGT. The specimen was PBMCs from the stem cell graft donor, collected from the stem cell graft. This clonotype was sampled from a human donor who donated a stem cell graft to a child with acute myeloid leukemia. V usage is TRBV6-2 or TRBV6-3 and J usage is TRBJ2-7, with TRBD1 as a possible D gene (6 bases). The DNA of the CDR3 is TGTGCCAGCGAGGGGGTCGCCTACGAGCAGTACTTC. This codes for CASEGVAYEQYF.